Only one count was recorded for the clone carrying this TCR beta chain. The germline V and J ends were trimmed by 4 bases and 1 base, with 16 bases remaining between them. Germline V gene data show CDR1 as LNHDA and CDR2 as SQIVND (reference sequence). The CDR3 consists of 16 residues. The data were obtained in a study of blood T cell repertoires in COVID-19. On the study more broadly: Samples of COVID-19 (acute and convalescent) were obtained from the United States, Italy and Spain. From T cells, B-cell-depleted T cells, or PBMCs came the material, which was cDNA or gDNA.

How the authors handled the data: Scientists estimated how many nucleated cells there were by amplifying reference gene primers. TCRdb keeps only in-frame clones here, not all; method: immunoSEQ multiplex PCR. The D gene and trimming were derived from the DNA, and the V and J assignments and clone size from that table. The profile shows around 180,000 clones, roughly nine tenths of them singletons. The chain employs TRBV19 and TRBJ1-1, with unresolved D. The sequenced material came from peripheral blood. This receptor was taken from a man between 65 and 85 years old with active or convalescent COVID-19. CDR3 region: CASSTGLGARNTEAFF. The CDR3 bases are TGTGCCAGTAGTACCGGTCTTGGAGCCCGGAACACTGAAGCTTTCTTT. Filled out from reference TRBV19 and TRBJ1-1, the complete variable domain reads DGGITQSPKYLFRKEGQNVTLSCEQNLNHDAMYWYRQDPGQGLRLIYYSQIVNDFQKGDIAEGYSVSREKKESFPLTVTSAQKNPTAFYLCASSTGLGARNTEAFFGQGTRLTVV.